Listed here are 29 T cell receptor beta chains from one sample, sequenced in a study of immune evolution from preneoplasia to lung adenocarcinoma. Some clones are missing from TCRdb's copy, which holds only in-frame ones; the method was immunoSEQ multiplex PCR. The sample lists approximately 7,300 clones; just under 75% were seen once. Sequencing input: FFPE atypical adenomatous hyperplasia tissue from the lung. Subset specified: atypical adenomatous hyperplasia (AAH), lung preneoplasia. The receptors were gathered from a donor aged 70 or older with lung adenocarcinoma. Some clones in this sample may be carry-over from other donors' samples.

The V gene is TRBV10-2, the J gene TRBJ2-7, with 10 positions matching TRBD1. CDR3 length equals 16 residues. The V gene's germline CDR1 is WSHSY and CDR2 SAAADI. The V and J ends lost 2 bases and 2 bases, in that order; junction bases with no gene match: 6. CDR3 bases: TGCGCCAGCAGTGAGGGGGCCGGGACAGGGGCCTACGAGCAGTACTTC. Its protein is CASSEGAGTGAYEQYF.

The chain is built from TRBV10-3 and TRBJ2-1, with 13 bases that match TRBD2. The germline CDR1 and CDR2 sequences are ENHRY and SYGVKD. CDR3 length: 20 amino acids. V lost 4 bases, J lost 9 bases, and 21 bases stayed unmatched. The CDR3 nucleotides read TGTGCCATCAGTGCATTTGGGACTAGCGGGGACCTTGCGCAGTTCGGTGAGCAGTTCTTC. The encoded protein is CAISAFGTSGDLAQFGEQFF.

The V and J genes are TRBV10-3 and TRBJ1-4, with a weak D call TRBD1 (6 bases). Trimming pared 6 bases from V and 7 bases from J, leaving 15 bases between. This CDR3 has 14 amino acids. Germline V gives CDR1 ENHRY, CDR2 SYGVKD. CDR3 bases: TGTGCCATCAGAGAGGACGGACAGACTGAAAAACTGTTTTTT. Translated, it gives CAIREDGQTEKLFF.

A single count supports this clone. The CDR3 is CASSLGGNEQFF. DNA of the CDR3: TGCGCCAGCAGCTTGGGGGGTAATGAGCAGTTCTTC. This chain uses TRBV5-1 with TRBJ2-1; D is unresolved. This CDR3 has 12 residues. V was cut by 0 bases and J by 7 bases, with 5 bases left in between. Germline V gives CDR1 SGHRS, CDR2 YFSETQ.

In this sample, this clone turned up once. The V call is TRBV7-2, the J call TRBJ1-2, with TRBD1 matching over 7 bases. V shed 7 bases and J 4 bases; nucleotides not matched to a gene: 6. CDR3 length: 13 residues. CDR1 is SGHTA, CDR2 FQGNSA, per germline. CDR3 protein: CASTETGPYGYTF. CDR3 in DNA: TGTGCCAGCACCGAGACAGGGCCCTATGGCTACACCTTC. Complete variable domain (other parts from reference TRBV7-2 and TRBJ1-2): GAGVSQSPSNKVTEKGKDVELRCDPISGHTALYWYRQSLGQGLEFLIYFQGNSAPDKSGLPSDRFSAERTGGSVSTLTIQRTQQEDSAVYLCASTETGPYGYTFGSGTRLTVV.

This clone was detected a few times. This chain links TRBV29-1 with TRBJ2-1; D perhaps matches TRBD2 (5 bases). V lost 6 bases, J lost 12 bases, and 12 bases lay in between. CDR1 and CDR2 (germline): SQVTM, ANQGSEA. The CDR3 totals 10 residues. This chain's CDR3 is CSVTPEGQFF. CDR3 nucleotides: TGCAGCGTGACCCCTGAGGGGCAGTTCTTC.

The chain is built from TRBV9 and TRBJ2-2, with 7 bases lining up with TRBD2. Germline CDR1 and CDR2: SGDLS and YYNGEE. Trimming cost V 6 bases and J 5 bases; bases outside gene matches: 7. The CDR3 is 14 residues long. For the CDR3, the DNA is TGTGCCAGCACCGCGGGGAGGGGAACCGGGGAGCTGTTTTTT. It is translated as CASTAGRGTGELFF.

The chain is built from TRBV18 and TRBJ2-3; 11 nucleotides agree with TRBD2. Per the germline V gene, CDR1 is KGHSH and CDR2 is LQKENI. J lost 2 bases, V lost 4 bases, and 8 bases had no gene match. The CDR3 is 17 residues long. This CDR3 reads CASSLATSGGLTDTQYF. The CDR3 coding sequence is TGTGCCAGCTCACTGGCCACTAGCGGGGGACTCACAGATACGCAGTATTTT.

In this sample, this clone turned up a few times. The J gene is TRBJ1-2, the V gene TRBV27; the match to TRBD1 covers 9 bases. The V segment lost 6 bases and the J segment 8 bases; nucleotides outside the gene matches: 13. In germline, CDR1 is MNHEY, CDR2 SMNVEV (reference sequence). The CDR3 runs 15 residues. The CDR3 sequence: CASSRPGTGQEGYTF. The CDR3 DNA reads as TGTGCCAGCAGCCGTCCCGGGACAGGGCAGGAGGGCTACACCTTC.

The CDR3 DNA is TGTGCCAGCAGCCATTTAGTTCTCAATCAGCCCCAGCATTTT. Its translation is CASSHLVLNQPQHF. The chain joins TRBV14 to TRBJ1-5; D not resolved. This CDR3 is 14 amino acids long. The V end was cut by 3 bases, the J end by 3 bases, with 9 bases between. Germline loops: CDR1 SGHDN, CDR2 FVKESK.

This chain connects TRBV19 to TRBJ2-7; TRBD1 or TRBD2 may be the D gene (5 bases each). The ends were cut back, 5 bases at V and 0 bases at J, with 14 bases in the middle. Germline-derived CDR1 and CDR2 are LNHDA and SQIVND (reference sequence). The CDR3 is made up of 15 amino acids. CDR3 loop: CASSLTWGSSYEQYF. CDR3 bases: TGTGCCAGTAGTTTAACTTGGGGGAGCTCCTACGAGCAGTACTTC.

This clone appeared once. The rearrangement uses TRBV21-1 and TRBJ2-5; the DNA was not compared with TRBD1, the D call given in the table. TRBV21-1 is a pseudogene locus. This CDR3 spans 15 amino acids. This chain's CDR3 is CASSKASGGKETQYF. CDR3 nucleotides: TGTGCCAGCAGCAAAGCCTCAGGGGGGAAGGAGACCCAGTACTTC.

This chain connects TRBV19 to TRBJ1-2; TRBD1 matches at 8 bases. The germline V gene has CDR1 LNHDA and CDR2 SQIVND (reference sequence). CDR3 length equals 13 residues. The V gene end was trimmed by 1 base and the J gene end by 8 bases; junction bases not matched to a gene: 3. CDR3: CASSIGTGLGYTF. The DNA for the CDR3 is TGTGCCAGTAGTATAGGGACAGGGTTAGGCTACACCTTC.

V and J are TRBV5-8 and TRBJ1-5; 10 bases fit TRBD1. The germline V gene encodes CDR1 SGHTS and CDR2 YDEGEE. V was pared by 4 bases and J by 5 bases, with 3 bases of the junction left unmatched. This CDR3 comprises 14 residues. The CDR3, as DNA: TGTGCCAGCAGCATCGGGACAGGGGATCAGCCCCAGCATTTT. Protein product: CASSIGTGDQPQHF.

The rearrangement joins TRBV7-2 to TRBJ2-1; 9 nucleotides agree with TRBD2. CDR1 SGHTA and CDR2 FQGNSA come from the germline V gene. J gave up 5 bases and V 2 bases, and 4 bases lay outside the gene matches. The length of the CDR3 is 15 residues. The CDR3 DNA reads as TGTGCCAGCAGCTTACAACTAGCGGGTCACAATGAGCAGTTCTTC. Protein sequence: CASSLQLAGHNEQFF.

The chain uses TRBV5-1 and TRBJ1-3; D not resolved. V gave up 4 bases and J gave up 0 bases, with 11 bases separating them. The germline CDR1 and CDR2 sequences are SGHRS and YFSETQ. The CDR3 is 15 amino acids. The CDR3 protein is CASSEDGPSGNTIYF. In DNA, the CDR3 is TGCGCCAGCAGCGAGGACGGACCCTCTGGAAACACCATATATTTT.

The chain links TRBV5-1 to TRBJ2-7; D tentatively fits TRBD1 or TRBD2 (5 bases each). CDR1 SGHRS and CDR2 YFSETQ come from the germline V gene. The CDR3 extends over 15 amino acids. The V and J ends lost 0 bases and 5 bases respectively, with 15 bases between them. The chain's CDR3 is CASSLGPGPPDEQYV. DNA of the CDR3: TGCGCCAGCAGCTTGGGGCCGGGACCCCCAGACGAGCAGTACGTC.

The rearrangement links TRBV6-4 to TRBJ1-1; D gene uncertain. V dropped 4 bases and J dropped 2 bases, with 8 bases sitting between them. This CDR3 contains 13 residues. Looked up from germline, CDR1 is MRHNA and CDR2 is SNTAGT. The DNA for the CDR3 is TGTGCCAGCAGTGTCACAGCCAACACTGAAGCTTTCTTT. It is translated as CASSVTANTEAFF.

Here the CDR3 reads CASSLQRSNTEAFF. CDR3 nucleotides: TGTGCCAGCAGCTTACAGCGATCGAACACTGAAGCTTTCTTT. The chain links TRBV7-2 to TRBJ1-1; D remains unclear. Germline CDR1 is SGHTA and CDR2 is FQGNSA. The CDR3 contains 14 residues. Trimming removed 2 bases from V and 1 base from J, with 8 bases in between.

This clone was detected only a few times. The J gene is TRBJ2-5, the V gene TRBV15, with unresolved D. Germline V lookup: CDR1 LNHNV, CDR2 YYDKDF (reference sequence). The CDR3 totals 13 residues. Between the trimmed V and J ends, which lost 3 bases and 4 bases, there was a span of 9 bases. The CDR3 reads CATSRIAGETQYF. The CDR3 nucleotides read TGTGCCACCAGCAGGATAGCCGGAGAGACCCAGTACTTC.

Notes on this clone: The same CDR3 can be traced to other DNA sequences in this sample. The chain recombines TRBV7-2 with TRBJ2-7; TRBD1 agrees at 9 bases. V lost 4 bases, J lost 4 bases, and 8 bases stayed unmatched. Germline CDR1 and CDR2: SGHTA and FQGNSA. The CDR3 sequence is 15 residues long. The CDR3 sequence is CASSWGGQGLYEQYF. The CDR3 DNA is TGTGCCAGCAGCTGGGGAGGACAGGGGTTATACGAGCAGTACTTC.

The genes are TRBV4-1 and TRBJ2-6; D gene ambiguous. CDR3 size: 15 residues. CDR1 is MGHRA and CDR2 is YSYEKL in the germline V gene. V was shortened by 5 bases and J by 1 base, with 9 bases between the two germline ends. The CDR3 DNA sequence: TGCGCCAGCAGCTTAGGGTGGTCTGGGGCCAACGTCCTGACTTTC. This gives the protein CASSLGWSGANVLTF.

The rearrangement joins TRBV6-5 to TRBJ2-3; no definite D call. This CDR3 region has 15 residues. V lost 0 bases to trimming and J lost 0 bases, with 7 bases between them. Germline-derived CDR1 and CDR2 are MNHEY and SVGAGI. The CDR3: CASSYSFGSTDTQYF. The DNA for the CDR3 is TGTGCCAGCAGTTACTCGTTTGGGAGCACAGATACGCAGTATTTT.

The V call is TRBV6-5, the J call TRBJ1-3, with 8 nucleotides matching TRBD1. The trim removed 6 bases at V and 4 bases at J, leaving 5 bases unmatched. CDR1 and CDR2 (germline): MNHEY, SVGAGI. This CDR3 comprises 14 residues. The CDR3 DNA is TGTGCCAGCAGAAGAGGACAGGGAGGAAACACCATATATTTT. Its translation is CASRRGQGGNTIYF.

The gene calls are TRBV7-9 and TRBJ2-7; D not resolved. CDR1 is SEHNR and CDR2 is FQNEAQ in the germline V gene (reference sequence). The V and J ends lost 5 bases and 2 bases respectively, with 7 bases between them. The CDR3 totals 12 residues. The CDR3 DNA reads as TGTGCCAGCAGCCCTGGGGCCTACGAGCAGTACTTC. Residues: CASSPGAYEQYF.

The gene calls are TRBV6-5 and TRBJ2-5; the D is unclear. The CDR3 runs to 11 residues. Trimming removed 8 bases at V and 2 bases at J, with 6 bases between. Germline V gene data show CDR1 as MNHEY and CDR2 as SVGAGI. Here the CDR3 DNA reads TGTGCCAGCGAACAGCAAGAGACCCAGTACTTC. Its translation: CASEQQETQYF.

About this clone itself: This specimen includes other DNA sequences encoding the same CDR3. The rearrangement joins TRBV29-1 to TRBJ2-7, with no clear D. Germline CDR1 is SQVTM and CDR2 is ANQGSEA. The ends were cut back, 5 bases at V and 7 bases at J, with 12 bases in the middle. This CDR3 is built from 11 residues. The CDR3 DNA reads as TGCAGCGTTCTGGGCAACTATGAGCAGTACTTC. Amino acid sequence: CSVLGNYEQYF.

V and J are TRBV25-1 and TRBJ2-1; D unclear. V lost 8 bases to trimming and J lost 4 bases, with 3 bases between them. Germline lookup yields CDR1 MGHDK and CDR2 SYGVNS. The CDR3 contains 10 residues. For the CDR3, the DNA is TGTGCCAGCGGTTACAATGAGCAGTTCTTC. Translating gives CASGYNEQFF.

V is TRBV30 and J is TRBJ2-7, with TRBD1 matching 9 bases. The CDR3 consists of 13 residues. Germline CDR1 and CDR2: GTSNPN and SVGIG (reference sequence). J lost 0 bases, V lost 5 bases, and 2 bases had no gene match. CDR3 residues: CAWDRGSSYEQYF. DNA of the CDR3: TGTGCCTGGGACAGGGGGAGCTCCTACGAGCAGTACTTC.